Shown below are 31 T cell receptor beta chains from a single sample sequenced in a study of human T cells and chemical hapten exposure. TCRdb ran MiXCR on the RACE reads and lists one entry per CDR3 protein. The sample has around 80,000 distinct CDR3 sequences; 8.6% are singletons. Indicated time point: healthy volunteer bleed at 6 weeks. Unfractionated whole blood yielded total RNA. Sequencing was done on a sample of whole blood. The receptors were sampled from a male donor in good health. Some clones in this sample may be carry-over from other donors' samples.

This clonotype was counted many times. The chain has TRBV19 and TRBJ1-1; no clear D. This CDR3 is built from 14 residues. The V and J ends lost 4 bases and 5 bases respectively, with 14 bases between them. In germline, CDR1 is LNHDA, CDR2 SQIVND (reference sequence). This CDR3 reads CASSTQRGGTEAFF. CDR3 nucleotide sequence: TGTGCCAGTAGTACCCAACGAGGCGGAACTGAAGCTTTCTTT.

The rearrangement links TRBV20-1 to TRBJ2-1, with 11 bases aligning to TRBD2. Trimming cost V 5 bases and J 4 bases; bases outside gene matches: 4. CDR3 length: 14 residues. Per germline, CDR1 DFQATT and CDR2 SNEGSKA (reference sequence). In DNA form, the CDR3 reads TGCAGTGCTCCGGGACTAGCGGTATACAATGAGCAGTTCTTC. It yields the protein CSAPGLAVYNEQFF.

J is TRBJ2-1 and V is TRBV12-3 or TRBV12-4; TRBD1 might be the D (6 bases). V was pared by 7 bases and J by 8 bases, with 21 bases between. The CDR3 contains 15 residues. The DNA of the CDR3 is TGTGCCAGCAATCAACAGGGCCCGTCGGGCGATGAGCAGTTCTTC. This gives the protein CASNQQGPSGDEQFF.

V usage is TRBV5-1 and J usage is TRBJ1-1, with a weak D call TRBD1 (6 bases). This CDR3 contains 17 residues. The germline CDR1 and CDR2 sequences are SGHRS and YFSETQ. The germline V and J ends were trimmed by 5 bases and 0 bases, with 20 bases remaining between them. The CDR3 region is CASRRHGQTTMNTEAFF. The CDR3 coding sequence is TGCGCCAGCAGACGGCATGGACAGACGACAATGAACACTGAAGCTTTCTTT.

This clonotype came up a few times. This chain uses TRBV7-2 with TRBJ2-3; D uncertain. V lost 4 bases and J 2 bases, leaving 10 bases between the germline ends. Germline CDR1 reads SGHTA; CDR2 reads FQGNSA. The CDR3 contains 14 residues. The CDR3 DNA reads as TGTGCCAGCAGCTCCCCCAGAAACACAGATACGCAGTATTTT. It yields the protein CASSSPRNTDTQYF.

The chain couples TRBV21-1 to TRBJ1-1; the table's D call TRBD1 went unverified against the DNA. TRBV21-1 is a pseudogene locus. This CDR3 is built from 18 residues. The CDR3 coding sequence is TGTGCCAGCAGCAAAGCGGAAAAGACAGGTCCCATGAACACTGAAGCTTTCTTT. This gives the protein CASSKAEKTGPMNTEAFF.

The chain links TRBV10-1 to TRBJ2-2; D may be TRBD2 (5 bases). The V gene lost 4 bases and the J gene lost 6 bases, with 6 bases spanning the gap. Germline V gene lookup returns CDR1 WNHNN and CDR2 SYGVQD (reference sequence). CDR3 length: 12 residues. The CDR3 here is CASSAGAGELFF. The DNA for the CDR3 is TGCGCCAGCAGTGCCGGGGCCGGGGAGCTGTTTTTT.

In its sample, this clonotype was seen a few times. The genes are TRBV6-1 and TRBJ2-3, with D possibly matching TRBD2 (6 bases). Germline-derived CDR1 and CDR2 are MNHNS and SASEGT. V was trimmed by 6 bases and J by 9 bases, leaving 16 bases between them. The CDR3 runs to 13 residues. DNA of the CDR3: TGTGCCAGCAGATACGGGGGAAGGGTAACGCAGTATTTT. This translates into CASRYGGRVTQYF.

This chain joins TRBV4-3 and TRBJ2-2; no firm D call. In germline, CDR1 is LGHNA, CDR2 YSLEER. With 3 bases removed from V and 5 bases from J, the gap between germline ends came to 10 bases. The CDR3 covers 14 residues. This chain's CDR3 is CASSHADGTGELFF. The DNA of the CDR3 is TGCGCCAGCAGCCATGCGGACGGGACCGGGGAGCTGTTTTTT.

Ten or more counts support this clonotype. The rearrangement uses TRBV7-8 and TRBJ1-5; tentative D call: TRBD1 (5 bases). Germline values: CDR1 SGHVS, CDR2 FQNEAQ. The CDR3 loop spans 17 amino acids. The V end lost 4 bases, the J end lost 0 bases, and 16 bases lay between the germline ends. The DNA of the CDR3 is TGTGCCAGCAGCTCCCAAATTAGGGGACTTAGCAATCAGCCCCAGCATTTT. Its protein is CASSSQIRGLSNQPQHF.

The chain combines TRBV19 with TRBJ1-5; tentatively, D is TRBD1 (6 bases). CDR1 is LNHDA and CDR2 is SQIVND in the germline V gene (reference sequence). V was trimmed by 10 bases and J by 6 bases, leaving 22 bases between them. CDR3 length: 15 residues. The CDR3 here is CATWGGQGIFQPQHF. The CDR3 DNA reads TGTGCCACCTGGGGGGGCCAGGGGATTTTTCAGCCCCAGCATTTT.

The CDR3 DNA reads TGTGCCAGCAGCTTAGAAGCGGGTCAAGAGACCCAGTACTTC. Amino acids: CASSLEAGQETQYF. The genes are TRBV11-3 and TRBJ2-5, with TRBD2 as a possible D gene (6 bases). Per the germline V gene, CDR1 is SGHNT and CDR2 is YENEEA. The CDR3 runs to 14 residues. Trimming took off 0 bases at V and 2 bases at J, with 7 bases between the two ends.

This clonotype came up a few times. The gene calls are TRBV27 and TRBJ1-5, with a tentative D call TRBD1 (5 bases). Germline CDR1 MNHEY, CDR2 SMNVEV (reference sequence). The CDR3 totals 12 residues. V lost 5 bases to trimming and J lost 7 bases, with 9 bases between them. The CDR3 sequence: CASSRGGQPQHF. The DNA of the CDR3 is TGTGCCAGCAGTAGGGGTGGCCAGCCCCAGCATTTT.

J is TRBJ2-1 and V is TRBV20-1; 8 bases line up with TRBD2. The germline gives CDR1 DFQATT, CDR2 SNEGSKA (reference sequence). Trimming cost V 0 bases and J 6 bases; bases outside gene matches: 10. CDR3 length: 16 amino acids. The chain's CDR3 is CSARDISAGESNEQFF. The CDR3 nucleotides are TGCAGTGCTAGAGATATATCAGCGGGAGAGTCCAATGAGCAGTTCTTC.

The chain links TRBV7-6 to TRBJ1-1; no definite D call. Germline V gene sequence: CDR1 SGHVS, CDR2 FNYEAQ. This CDR3 region has 15 residues. V dropped 1 base and J dropped 7 bases, with 16 bases sitting between them. CDR3 nucleotide sequence: TGTGCCAGCAGCTTAGAGACGGATTTCGGACTTGAAGCTTTCTTT. It yields the protein CASSLETDFGLEAFF.

The CDR3 sequence is CASSEARGDQPQHF. DNA of the CDR3: TGTGCCAGCAGTGAAGCGAGGGGTGATCAGCCCCAGCATTTT. The V gene is TRBV2, the J gene TRBJ1-5, with a possible D match to TRBD1 (5 bases). The V gene's germline CDR1 is SNHLY and CDR2 FYNNEI. Trimming stripped 0 bases from V and 5 bases from J, with 8 bases between. This CDR3 is built from 14 residues.

There are many counts of this clonotype. The rearrangement joins TRBV7-9 to TRBJ2-1, with TRBD2 matching 9 bases. The germline CDR1 and CDR2 sequences are SEHNR and FQNEAQ (reference sequence). The CDR3 sequence is 16 residues long. The junction had 10 bases not matched to a gene; V was cut back by 3 bases and J by 7 bases. The DNA for the CDR3 is TGTGCCAGCAGCTTGGGAACTAGCGGGCCACGGAATGAGCAGTTCTTC. The encoded protein is CASSLGTSGPRNEQFF.

V is TRBV15 and J is TRBJ2-1; TRBD1 agrees at 9 bases. The CDR3 totals 15 residues. Per the germline V gene, CDR1 is LNHNV and CDR2 is YYDKDF (reference sequence). Germline trimming cut 1 base from V and 6 bases from J; bases unmatched to any gene: 4. CDR3 bases: TGTGCCACCAGCAGAGTGGCGACAGGGGGCAATGAGCAGTTCTTC. Amino acids: CATSRVATGGNEQFF.

The chain is built from TRBV6-1 and TRBJ2-3; D remains ambiguous. Per germline, CDR1 MNHNS and CDR2 SASEGT. This CDR3 contains 12 residues. V was pared by 2 bases and J by 6 bases, with 6 bases between. The CDR3 DNA reads as TGTGCCAGCAGTGAATCAGGCGATACGCAGTATTTT. Encoded protein: CASSESGDTQYF.

A word on this clonotype: A much larger clonotype is one base distant, so this may be a read error. This rearrangement joins TRBV20-1 to TRBJ2-1; 9 nucleotides align to TRBD1. Per the germline V gene, CDR1 is DFQATT and CDR2 is SNEGSKA (reference sequence). The V segment lost 3 bases and the J segment 2 bases; nucleotides outside the gene matches: 14. There are 18 residues in the CDR3. This chain's CDR3 is CSASPLILDRGAYNEQFF. CDR3 bases: TGCAGTGCTAGCCCACTCATTCTTGACAGGGGGGCCTACAATGAGCAGTTCTTC.

This chain joins TRBV3-1 and TRBJ2-7, with D unresolved. There are 14 residues in the CDR3. CDR1 and CDR2 (germline): LGHDT, YNNKEL (reference sequence). Trimming took off 0 bases at V and 0 bases at J, with 6 bases between the two ends. The CDR3 protein is CASSQEGSSYEQYF. DNA for the CDR3: TGTGCCAGCAGCCAAGAAGGCAGCTCCTACGAGCAGTACTTC.

Many counts were recorded for this clonotype. V and J are TRBV12-3 or TRBV12-4 and TRBJ1-4, with 8 nucleotides matching TRBD1. Trimming cost V 6 bases and J 9 bases; bases outside gene matches: 6. The CDR3 runs to 13 residues. CDR3: CASRAQGVQKLFF. CDR3 nucleotide sequence: TGTGCCAGCAGAGCACAGGGGGTGCAAAAACTGTTTTTT.

This clonotype was seen only a few times. The V call is TRBV5-6, the J call TRBJ2-7; D ambiguous. The CDR3 is 15 amino acids. Germline V CDR1 and CDR2: SGHDT, YYEEEE. V lost 0 bases to trimming and J lost 7 bases, with 17 bases between them. The CDR3 sequence is CASSLGIREKREQYF. The CDR3 coding sequence is TGTGCCAGCAGCTTGGGAATAAGGGAAAAAAGGGAGCAGTACTTC.

The J gene is TRBJ2-7, the V gene TRBV30; 7 nucleotides line up with TRBD2. Germline CDR1 and CDR2: GTSNPN and SVGIG (reference sequence). The CDR3 is made up of 14 amino acids. Trimming removed 1 base from V and 3 bases from J; junction bases left unmatched: 6. CDR3 sequence reads: CAWSGLAESYEQYF. The CDR3 DNA sequence: TGTGCCTGGAGTGGGCTAGCGGAAAGCTACGAGCAGTACTTC.

This chain connects TRBV7-9 to TRBJ2-5; TRBD1 matches at 7 bases. This CDR3 comprises 13 residues. Per the germline V gene, CDR1 is SEHNR and CDR2 is FQNEAQ (reference sequence). Trimming took 5 bases from V and 4 from J; bases not matched to a gene: 4. This CDR3 is CASSNRGLETQYF. CDR3 nucleotides: TGTGCCAGCAGCAACAGGGGTTTAGAGACCCAGTACTTC.

This clonotype occurred many times. This sequence joins TRBV20-1 and TRBJ1-5; D not certain. The CDR3 loop spans 13 amino acids. Germline V gene lookup returns CDR1 DFQATT and CDR2 SNEGSKA (reference sequence). V gave up 4 bases and J gave up 0 bases, with 7 bases separating them. The CDR3 DNA reads as TGCAGTGCTATCCGGGATAGCAATCAGCCCCAGCATTTT. Amino acid sequence: CSAIRDSNQPQHF.

This clonotype has ten or more counts. The chain carries TRBV5-1 and TRBJ2-7; 10 bases align to TRBD1. Germline trimming cut 4 bases from V and 6 bases from J; bases unmatched to any gene: 7. CDR1 SGHRS and CDR2 YFSETQ come from the germline V gene. This CDR3 is built from 14 residues. The CDR3 spells CASSEPGQGSEQYF. The CDR3 nucleotides read TGCGCCAGCAGCGAGCCGGGACAGGGGAGCGAGCAGTACTTC.

In this sample, this clonotype turned up a few times. V and J are TRBV19 and TRBJ2-1; D not certain. This CDR3 region has 15 residues. CDR1 is LNHDA and CDR2 is SQIVND in the germline V gene (reference sequence). V lost 5 bases and J lost 8, with 19 bases in between. In DNA, the CDR3 is TGTGCCAGTAGTCCCCTACGACCCCGTGGAGATGAGCAGTTCTTC. Translated, it gives CASSPLRPRGDEQFF.

The chain couples TRBV7-8 to TRBJ2-3, with TRBD2 matching over 8 bases. The V gene end was trimmed by 2 bases and the J gene end by 1 base; junction bases not matched to a gene: 8. The V gene's germline CDR1 is SGHVS and CDR2 FQNEAQ. The CDR3 is 17 residues long. The CDR3 region is CASSLPPTAGGTDTQYF. DNA of the CDR3: TGTGCCAGCAGCTTACCCCCCACAGCGGGGGGCACAGATACGCAGTATTTT.

This clonotype was seen more than once but under ten times. This chain joins TRBV6-5 and TRBJ2-2, with 11 positions matching TRBD2. The J segment lost 7 bases and the V segment lost 0 bases, leaving 4 bases of the junction unmatched. From germline, CDR1 is MNHEY and CDR2 SVGAGI. This CDR3 region has 16 residues. CDR3 nucleotide sequence: TGTGCCAGCAGTTACTCGAGAGGACTAGCGGGCGGGGAGCTGTTTTTT. Encoded protein: CASSYSRGLAGGELFF.

The CDR3 DNA reads as TGCAGTGCTAGACCGCCGAGGGGCCAAAGCTCCTACGAGCAGTACTTC. Translation gives CSARPPRGQSSYEQYF. The chain uses TRBV20-1 and TRBJ2-7; D may correspond to TRBD1 or TRBD2 (5 bases each). Germline V gene lookup returns CDR1 DFQATT and CDR2 SNEGSKA (reference sequence). The CDR3 runs 16 residues. Trimming pared 2 bases from V and 0 bases from J, leaving 17 bases between.